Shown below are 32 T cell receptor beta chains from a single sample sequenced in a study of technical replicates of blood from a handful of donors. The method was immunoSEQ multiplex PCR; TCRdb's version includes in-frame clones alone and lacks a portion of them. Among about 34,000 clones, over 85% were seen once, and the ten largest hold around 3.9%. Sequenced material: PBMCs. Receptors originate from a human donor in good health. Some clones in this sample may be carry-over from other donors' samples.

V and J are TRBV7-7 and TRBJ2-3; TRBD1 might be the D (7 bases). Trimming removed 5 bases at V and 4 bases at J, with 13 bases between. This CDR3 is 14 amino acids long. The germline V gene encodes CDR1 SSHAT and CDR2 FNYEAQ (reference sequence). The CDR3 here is CASSQGGSADTQYF. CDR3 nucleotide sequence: TGTGCCAGCAGCCAGGGGGGATCCGCAGATACGCAGTATTTT.

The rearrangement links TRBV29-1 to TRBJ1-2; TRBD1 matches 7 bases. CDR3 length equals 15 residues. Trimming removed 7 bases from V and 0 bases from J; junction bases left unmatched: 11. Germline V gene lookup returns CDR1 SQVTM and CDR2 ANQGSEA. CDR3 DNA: TGCAGCGCCCGGGACAGTCGGGACTCTAACTATGGCTACACCTTC. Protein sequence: CSARDSRDSNYGYTF.

CDR3 sequence: CASSSGQGARGNTIYF. The CDR3 nucleotides are TGTGCCAGCAGTTCGGGACAGGGGGCGCGTGGAAACACCATATATTTT. This chain uses TRBV6-5 with TRBJ1-3; 12 bases are shared with TRBD1. This CDR3 comprises 16 residues. The V gene's germline CDR1 is MNHEY and CDR2 SVGAGI. Germline trimming cut 4 bases from V and 3 bases from J; bases unmatched to any gene: 4.

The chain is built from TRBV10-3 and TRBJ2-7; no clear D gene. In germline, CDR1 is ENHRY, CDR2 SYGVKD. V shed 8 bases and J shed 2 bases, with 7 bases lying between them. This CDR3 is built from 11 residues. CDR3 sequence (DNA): TGTGCCATCGGAGTTACCTACGAGCAGTACTTC. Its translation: CAIGVTYEQYF.

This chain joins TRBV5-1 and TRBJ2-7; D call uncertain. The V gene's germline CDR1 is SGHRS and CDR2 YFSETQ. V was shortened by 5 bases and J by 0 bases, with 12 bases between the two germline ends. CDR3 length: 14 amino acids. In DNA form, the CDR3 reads TGCGCCAGCAGTCGGCAGGAAAGCTCCTACGAGCAGTACTTC. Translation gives CASSRQESSYEQYF.

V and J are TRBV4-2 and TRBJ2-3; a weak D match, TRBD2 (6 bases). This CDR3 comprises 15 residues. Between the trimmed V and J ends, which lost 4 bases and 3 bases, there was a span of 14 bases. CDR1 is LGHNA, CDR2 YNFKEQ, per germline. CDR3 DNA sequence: TGTGCCAGCAGCCCTCGCTCCCTAGCGACAGATACGCAGTATTTT. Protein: CASSPRSLATDTQYF.

CDR3 sequence: CATSRDRTGIYEQYF. The CDR3 coding sequence is TGTGCCACCAGCAGAGATAGGACAGGGATCTACGAGCAGTACTTC. The chain links TRBV15 to TRBJ2-7; 8 nucleotides match TRBD1. The CDR3 totals 15 residues. CDR1 and CDR2 (germline): LNHNV, YYDKDF (reference sequence). Trimming removed 0 bases from V and 3 bases from J; junction bases left unmatched: 4.

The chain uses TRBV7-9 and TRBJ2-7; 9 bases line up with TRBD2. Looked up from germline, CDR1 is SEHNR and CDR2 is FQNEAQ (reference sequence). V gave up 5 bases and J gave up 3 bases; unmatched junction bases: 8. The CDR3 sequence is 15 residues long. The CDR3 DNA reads TGTGCCAGCAGCGTAAAGACTAGCGGAGGCTACGAGCAGTACTTC. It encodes CASSVKTSGGYEQYF. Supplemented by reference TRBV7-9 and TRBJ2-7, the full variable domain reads DTGVSQNPRHKITKRGQNVTFRCDPISEHNRLYWYRQTLGQGPEFLTYFQNEAQLEKSRLLSDRFSAERPKGSFSTLEIQRTEQGDSAMYLCASSVKTSGGYEQYFGPGTRLTVT.

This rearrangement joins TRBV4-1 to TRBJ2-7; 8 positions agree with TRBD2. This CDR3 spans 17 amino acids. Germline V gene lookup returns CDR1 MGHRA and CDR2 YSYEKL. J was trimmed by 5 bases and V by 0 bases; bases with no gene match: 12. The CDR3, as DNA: TGCGCCAGCAGCCAAGATGGGGGACTAGGGGGATTGAACGAGCAGTACTTC. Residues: CASSQDGGLGGLNEQYF.

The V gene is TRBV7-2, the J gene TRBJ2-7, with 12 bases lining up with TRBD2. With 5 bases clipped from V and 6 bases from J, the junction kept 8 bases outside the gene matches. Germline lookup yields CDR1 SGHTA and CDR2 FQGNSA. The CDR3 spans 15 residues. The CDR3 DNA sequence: TGTGCCAGCAGCCCATCTAGCGGGAGGGCACTCGAGCAGTACTTC. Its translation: CASSPSSGRALEQYF.

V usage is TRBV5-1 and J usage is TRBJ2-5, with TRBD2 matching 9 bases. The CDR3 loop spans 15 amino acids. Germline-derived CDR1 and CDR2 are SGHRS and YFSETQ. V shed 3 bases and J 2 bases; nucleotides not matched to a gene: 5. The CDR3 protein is CASSYYSGGQETQYF. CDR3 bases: TGCGCCAGCAGCTACTACAGCGGGGGGCAAGAGACCCAGTACTTC. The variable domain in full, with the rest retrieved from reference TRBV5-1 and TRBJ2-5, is KAGVTQTPRYLIKTRGQQVTLSCSPISGHRSVSWYQQTPGQGLQFLFEYFSETQRNKGNFPGRFSGRQFSNSRSEMNVSTLELGDSALYLCASSYYSGGQETQYFGPGTRLLVL.

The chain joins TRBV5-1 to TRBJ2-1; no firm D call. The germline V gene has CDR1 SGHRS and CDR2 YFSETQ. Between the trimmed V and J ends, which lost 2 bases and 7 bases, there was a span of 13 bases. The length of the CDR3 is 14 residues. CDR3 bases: TGCGCCAGCAGCTTAAGGTCAGCGCGGAATGAGCAGTTCTTC. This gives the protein CASSLRSARNEQFF. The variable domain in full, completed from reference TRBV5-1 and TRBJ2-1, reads KAGVTQTPRYLIKTRGQQVTLSCSPISGHRSVSWYQQTPGQGLQFLFEYFSETQRNKGNFPGRFSGRQFSNSRSEMNVSTLELGDSALYLCASSLRSARNEQFFGPGTRLTVL.

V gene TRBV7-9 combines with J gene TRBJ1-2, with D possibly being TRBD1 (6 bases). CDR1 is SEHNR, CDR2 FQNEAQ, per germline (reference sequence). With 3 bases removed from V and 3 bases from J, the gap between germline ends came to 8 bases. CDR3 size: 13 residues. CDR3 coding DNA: TGTGCCAGCAGCTTCACAGGGCACTATGGCTACACCTTC. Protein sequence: CASSFTGHYGYTF.

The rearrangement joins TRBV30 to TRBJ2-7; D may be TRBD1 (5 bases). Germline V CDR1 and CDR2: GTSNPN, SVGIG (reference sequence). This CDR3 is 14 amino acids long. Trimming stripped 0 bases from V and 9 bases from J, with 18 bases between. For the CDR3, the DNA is TGTGCCTGGAGTGTACAAGAGACCCACCAGGGGCAGTACTTC. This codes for CAWSVQETHQGQYF.

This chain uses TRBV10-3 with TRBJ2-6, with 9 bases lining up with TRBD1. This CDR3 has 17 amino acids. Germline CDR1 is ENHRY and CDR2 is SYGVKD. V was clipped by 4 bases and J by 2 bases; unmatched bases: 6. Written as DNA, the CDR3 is TGTGCCATCAGTGGGGGGGGACAGGGAGCTGGGGCCAACGTCCTGACTTTC. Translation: CAISGGGQGAGANVLTF.

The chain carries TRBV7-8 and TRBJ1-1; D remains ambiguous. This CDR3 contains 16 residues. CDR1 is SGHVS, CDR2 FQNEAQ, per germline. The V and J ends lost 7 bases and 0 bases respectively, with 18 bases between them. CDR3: CASTRVGSLMNTEAFF. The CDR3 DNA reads TGTGCCAGCACACGGGTCGGGAGCCTCATGAACACTGAAGCTTTCTTT.

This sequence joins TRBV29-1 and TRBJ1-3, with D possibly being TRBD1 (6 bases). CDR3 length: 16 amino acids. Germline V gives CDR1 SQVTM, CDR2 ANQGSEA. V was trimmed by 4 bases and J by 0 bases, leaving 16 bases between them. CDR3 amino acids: CSVARDTVLSGNTIYF. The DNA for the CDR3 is TGCAGCGTTGCCCGGGACACCGTACTCTCTGGAAACACCATATATTTT. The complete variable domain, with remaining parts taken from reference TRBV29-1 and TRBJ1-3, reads SAVISQKPSRDICQRGTSLTIQCQVDSQVTMMFWYRQQPGQSLTLIATANQGSEATYESGFVIDKFPISRPNLTFSTLTVSNMSPEDSSIYLCSVARDTVLSGNTIYFGEGSWLTVV.

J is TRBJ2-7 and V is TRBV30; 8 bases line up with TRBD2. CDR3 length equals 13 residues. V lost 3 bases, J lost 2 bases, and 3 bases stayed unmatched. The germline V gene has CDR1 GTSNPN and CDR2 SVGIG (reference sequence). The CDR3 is CAWRGGGTYEQYF. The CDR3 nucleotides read TGTGCCTGGAGGGGCGGGGGGACCTACGAGCAGTACTTC.

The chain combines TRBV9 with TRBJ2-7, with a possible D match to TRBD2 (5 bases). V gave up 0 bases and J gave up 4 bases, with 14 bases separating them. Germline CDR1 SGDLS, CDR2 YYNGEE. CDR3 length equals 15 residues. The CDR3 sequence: CASSVGLAMGYEQYF. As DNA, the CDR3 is TGTGCCAGCAGCGTAGGGCTAGCCATGGGGTACGAGCAGTACTTC.

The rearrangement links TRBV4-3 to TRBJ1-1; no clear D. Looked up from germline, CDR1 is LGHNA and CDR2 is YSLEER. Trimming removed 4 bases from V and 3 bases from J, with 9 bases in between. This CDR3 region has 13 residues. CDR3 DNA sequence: TGCGCCAGCAGCCCCCTTGGAGACACTGAAGCTTTCTTT. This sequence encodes CASSPLGDTEAFF.

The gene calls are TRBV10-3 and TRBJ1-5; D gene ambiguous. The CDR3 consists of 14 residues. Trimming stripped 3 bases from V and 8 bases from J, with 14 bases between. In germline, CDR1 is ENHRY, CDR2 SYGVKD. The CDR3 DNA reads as TGTGCCATCAGTGAAGGTATAGGGAGGGAGCCCCAGCATTTT. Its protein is CAISEGIGREPQHF.

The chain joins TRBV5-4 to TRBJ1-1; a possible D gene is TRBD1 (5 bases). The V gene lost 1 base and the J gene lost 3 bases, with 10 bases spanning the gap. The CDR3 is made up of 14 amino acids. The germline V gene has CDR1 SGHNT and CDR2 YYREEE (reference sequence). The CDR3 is CASSLQGTHTEAFF. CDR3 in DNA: TGTGCCAGCAGCTTGCAAGGGACTCACACTGAAGCTTTCTTT.

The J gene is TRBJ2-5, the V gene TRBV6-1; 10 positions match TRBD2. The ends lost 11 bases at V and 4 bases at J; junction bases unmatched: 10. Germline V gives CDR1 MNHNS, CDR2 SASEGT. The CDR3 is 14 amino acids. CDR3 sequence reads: CAGETSGIGETQYF. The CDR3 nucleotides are TGTGCCGGAGAAACTAGCGGGATTGGAGAGACCCAGTACTTC.

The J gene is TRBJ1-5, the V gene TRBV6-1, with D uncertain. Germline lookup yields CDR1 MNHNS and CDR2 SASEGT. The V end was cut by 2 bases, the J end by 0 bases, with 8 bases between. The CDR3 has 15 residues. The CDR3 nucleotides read TGTGCCAGCAGTGAAACAGATAATAGCAATCAGCCCCAGCATTTT. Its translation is CASSETDNSNQPQHF.

The CDR3 region is CASSVDPTVNSPLHF. CDR3 sequence (DNA): TGTGCCAGCAGCGTAGACCCGACAGTTAATTCACCCCTCCACTTT. The chain carries TRBV9 and TRBJ1-6, with D perhaps matching TRBD1 (5 bases). The CDR3 has 15 residues. The ends were cut back, 0 bases at V and 6 bases at J, with 10 bases in the middle. CDR1 is SGDLS, CDR2 YYNGEE, per germline.

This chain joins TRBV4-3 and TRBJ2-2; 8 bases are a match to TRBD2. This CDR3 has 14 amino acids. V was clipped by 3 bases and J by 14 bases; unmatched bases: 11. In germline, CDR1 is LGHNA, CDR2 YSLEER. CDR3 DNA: TGCGCCAGCAGCCAGATACTAGCGGCCACCTTCCTGTTTTTT. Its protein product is CASSQILAATFLFF.

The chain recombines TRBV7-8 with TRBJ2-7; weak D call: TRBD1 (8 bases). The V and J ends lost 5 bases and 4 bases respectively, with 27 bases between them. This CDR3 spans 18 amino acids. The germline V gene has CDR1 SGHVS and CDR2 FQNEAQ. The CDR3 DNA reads TGTGCCAGCAGCCGTGACAGGGGCCGAAGGGGGGGGTTATACGAGCAGTACTTC. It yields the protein CASSRDRGRRGGLYEQYF.

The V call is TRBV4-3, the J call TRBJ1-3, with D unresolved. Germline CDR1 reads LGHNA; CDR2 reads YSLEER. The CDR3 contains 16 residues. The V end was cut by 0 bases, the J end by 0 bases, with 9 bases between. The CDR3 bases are TGCGCCAGCAGCCAAGATACAGACCTCTCTGGAAACACCATATATTTT. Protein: CASSQDTDLSGNTIYF.

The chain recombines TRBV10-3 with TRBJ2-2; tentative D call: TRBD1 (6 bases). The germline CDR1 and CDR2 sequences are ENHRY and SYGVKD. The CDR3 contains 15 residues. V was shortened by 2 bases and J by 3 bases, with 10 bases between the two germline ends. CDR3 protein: CAISEDRLDTGELFF. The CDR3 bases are TGTGCCATCAGTGAGGACAGGCTGGACACCGGGGAGCTGTTTTTT.

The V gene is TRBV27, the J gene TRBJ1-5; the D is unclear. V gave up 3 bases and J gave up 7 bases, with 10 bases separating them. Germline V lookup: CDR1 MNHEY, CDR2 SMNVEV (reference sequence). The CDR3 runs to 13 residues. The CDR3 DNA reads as TGTGCCAGCAGTTTCGGTGGAGACCAGCCCCAGCATTTT. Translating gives CASSFGGDQPQHF.

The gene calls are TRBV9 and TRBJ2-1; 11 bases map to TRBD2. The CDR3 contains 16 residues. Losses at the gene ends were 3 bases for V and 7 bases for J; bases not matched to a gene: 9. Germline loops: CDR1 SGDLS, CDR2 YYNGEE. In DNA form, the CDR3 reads TGTGCCAGCAGCGAGGGACTAGCGGACCCCGGGAATGAGCAGTTCTTC. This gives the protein CASSEGLADPGNEQFF.

The CDR3: CASSSGTDNSPLHF. For the CDR3, the DNA is TGTGCCAGCAGCTCGGGGACTGACAATTCACCCCTCCACTTT. This chain connects TRBV7-3 to TRBJ1-6, with D perhaps matching TRBD1 (5 bases). V shed 4 bases and J shed 7 bases, with 11 bases lying between them. The V gene's germline CDR1 is SGHTA and CDR2 FQGTGA. This CDR3 comprises 14 residues. Filled out from reference TRBV7-3 and TRBJ1-6, the complete variable domain reads GAGVSQTPSNKVTEKGKYVELRCDPISGHTALYWYRQSLGQGPEFLIYFQGTGAADDSGLPNDRFFAVRPEGSVSTLKIQRTERGDSAVYLCASSSGTDNSPLHFGNGTRLTVT.